The clone carrying this T cell receptor beta chain was observed a few times. The entry originates in a study of T cells in Graves' hyperthyroidism and ophthalmopathy. The CDR3 has 15 residues. V gave up 0 bases and J gave up 6 bases, with 13 bases separating them. Germline CDR1 SGDLS, CDR2 YYNGEE. RNA transcripts gave rise to amplified TCR beta CDR3 regions. Using the HTBI primer set, a first-round RT-PCR was run on the TCR CDR3. From the multiplex PCR reads, TCRdb called clonotypes with MiXCR, one entry per CDR3 protein. The sample shows about 210,000 distinct CDR3 sequences, 17% of them seen only once.

The sequenced material came from blood. The receptor was isolated from a man aged 50 or older with Graves' hyperthyroidism. The J gene is TRBJ2-1, the V gene TRBV9, with TRBD2 as a possible D gene (6 bases). The CDR3 is CASSVASVPSNEQFF. CDR3 sequence (DNA): TGTGCCAGCAGCGTAGCTAGCGTCCCCTCCAATGAGCAGTTCTTC.